The rows below give T cell receptor beta chains drawn from one sample of a study of Ad26.COV2.S vaccination and SARS-CoV-2 variants. The assay was immunoSEQ multiplex PCR, and TCRdb's table has in-frame clones only and misses some. Of some 390,000 clones listed, approximately 89% are singletons. Sequencing used peripheral blood, obtained in a trial of Ad26.COV2.S vaccine versus placebo. These receptors were taken from a person between 18 and 59 years old who received the Ad26.COV2.S COVID-19 vaccine or a placebo. Both conserved end residues are part of each CDR3. Each record gives: J gene, V gene, clone size, D gene, CDR3 DNA, CDR3 protein. A D gene is named only where the DNA matches it firmly. Only some rows state a clone size, as once, few, many or a class for expanded clones.

TRBJ1-1	TRBV6-5	NA	NA	TGTGCCAGCAGGGGTGGTAGTTACGCTGAAGCTTTCTTT	CASRGGSYAEAFF
TRBJ2-7	TRBV20-1	NA	TRBD1	TGCAGTGCTAGTGGACAGGGTTTCTACGAGCAGTACTTC	CSASGQGFYEQYF
TRBJ2-1	TRBV24-1	NA	NA	TGTGCCACCAGTGACCCCGATAGAAGCTACAATGAGCAGTTCTTC	CATSDPDRSYNEQFF
TRBJ2-7	TRBV10-3	NA	NA	TGTGCCATCAGTGAGTCTGGAATACTGGCGGAGCAGTACTTC	CAISESGILAEQYF
TRBJ2-2	TRBV19	NA	TRBD2	TGTGCCAGTAGTATAGGTAGCGGGAGAGGCGGGGAGCTGTTTTTT	CASSIGSGRGGELFF
TRBJ2-7	TRBV6-1	NA	NA	TGTGCCAGCAGTGAGTCCTTCCCGCTCTCCTACGAGCAGTACTTC	CASSESFPLSYEQYF
TRBJ1-6	TRBV5-6	NA	NA	TGTGCCAGCAGCTTGTTGGCAGGGGTCTCACCCCTCCACTTT	CASSLLAGVSPLHF
TRBJ2-7	TRBV4-3	NA	TRBD2	TGCGCCAGCAGCCAAAGGGCGGGAGGGCCTCTCGAGCAGTACTTC	CASSQRAGGPLEQYF
TRBJ2-7	TRBV5-1	NA	NA	TGCGCCAGCAGCTTGGACGCGGGATCGACCTACGAGCAGTACTTC	CASSLDAGSTYEQYF
TRBJ2-7	TRBV4-1	NA	TRBD2	TGCGCCAGCAGCCAAGATGTCCTAGCGGGAGGGGTCGAGCAGTACTTC	CASSQDVLAGGVEQYF
TRBJ1-5	TRBV7-2	once	NA	TGTGCCAGCAGCTTAGTAAGCAATCAGCCCCAGCATTTT	CASSLVSNQPQHF
TRBJ1-4	TRBV11-2	NA	TRBD1	TGTGCCAGCAGATCTACAACAGGGGGCAGATATGAAAAACTGTTTTTT	CASRSTTGGRYEKLFF
TRBJ2-7	TRBV24-1	NA	TRBD1	TGTGCCACCAGTGGACAGGGGAGCTACGAGCAGTACTTC	CATSGQGSYEQYF
TRBJ2-7	TRBV29-1	NA	TRBD1	TGCAGCGCGACACAGGGGGCGGAAACCTACGAGCAGTACTTC	CSATQGAETYEQYF
TRBJ1-2	TRBV6-6	few	NA	TGTGCCAGCAGCCGACAGGATGGCTACACCTTC	CASSRQDGYTF
TRBJ1-3	TRBV7-2	NA	NA	TGTGCCAGCAGCTTAGTTTCAGCTGGAAACACCATATATTTT	CASSLVSAGNTIYF
TRBJ2-7	TRBV12-2	many	NA	TGTGCAAGTCGCTTAGTCCCGGACAGCGCCTACGAGCAGTACTTC	CASRLVPDSAYEQYF
TRBJ1-2	TRBV27	NA	NA	TGTGCCAGCAGTTTATCTTCGGGGGCGGATGGCTACACCTTC	CASSLSSGADGYTF
TRBJ2-7	TRBV7-6	NA	NA	TGTGCCAGCAGCTTAGGTGGGGGAGGAGGTCACGAGCAGTACTTC	CASSLGGGGGHEQYF
TRBJ2-7	TRBV2	NA	NA	TGTGCCAGCAGGGCAACTAGGGGGAGCTACGAGCAGTACTTC	CASRATRGSYEQYF
TRBJ2-6	TRBV28	NA	NA	TGTGCCAGCAGTTTACTCTCTGGGGCCAACGTCCTGACTTTC	CASSLLSGANVLTF
TRBJ2-2	TRBV2	NA	TRBD2	TGTGCCAGCAGGGGGACTAGCGGGAGTGTAGGGGCGAACACCGGGGAGCTGTTTTTT	CASRGTSGSVGANTGELFF
TRBJ2-7	TRBV5-1	NA	NA	TGCGCCAGCAGCTTGGGGCAGTACGAGCAGTACTTC	CASSLGQYEQYF
TRBJ2-3	TRBV7-9	NA	TRBD2	TGTGCCAGCAGCCTACTTTTGCGGGAGGGCACAGATACGCAGTATTTT	CASSLLLREGTDTQYF
TRBJ2-6	TRBV28	NA	TRBD2	TGTGCCAGCGTCGAGGGAGGGCCTTCTGGGGCCAACGTCCTGACTTTC	CASVEGGPSGANVLTF
TRBJ2-7	TRBV30	NA	TRBD1	TGTGCCTGGCGACAGGGGGCAGGGGAGCAGTACTTC	CAWRQGAGEQYF
TRBJ1-2	TRBV9	NA	NA	TGTGCCAGCAGCGTGGTTGGAGGGTCGAGAGGCTACACCTTC	CASSVVGGSRGYTF
TRBJ2-7	TRBV3-1/TRBV3-2	NA	NA	TGTGCCAGCAGCCAAGGCGGACTTGCTCCGATCGAGCAGTACTTC	CASSQGGLAPIEQYF
TRBJ2-7	TRBV20-1	NA	TRBD1	TGCAGTGCGGACAGGTCCCACGAGCAGTACTTC	CSADRSHEQYF
TRBJ2-7	TRBV27	NA	TRBD1	TGTGCCAGCAGTTTTCTCCCCGGGACAGGGAAAAACGAGCAGTACTTC	CASSFLPGTGKNEQYF
TRBJ1-1	TRBV5-1	NA	NA	TGCGCCAGCAGCCCCGGACTGAGTGAAGCTTTCTTT	CASSPGLSEAFF
TRBJ1-4	TRBV7-6	NA	NA	TGTGCCAGCAGCCGTGGGGGGAGGGGTAATGAAAAACTGTTTTTT	CASSRGGRGNEKLFF
TRBJ2-7	TRBV6-2/TRBV6-3	NA	NA	TGTGCCAGCAGCAACAGGGTTTACTACGAGCAGTACTTC	CASSNRVYYEQYF
TRBJ2-1	TRBV15	NA	NA	TGTGCCACCAGCAGGGATCAGGAGAGGGAGTTCTTC	CATSRDQEREFF
TRBJ2-5	TRBV5-1	once	NA	TGCGCCAGCAGCTTGGTAACAGGCCTACTCCAAGAGACCCAGTACTTC	CASSLVTGLLQETQYF
TRBJ1-2	TRBV27	NA	NA	TGTGCCAGCAGTTTACGGGGGGCGGATGGCTACACCTTC	CASSLRGADGYTF
TRBJ1-1	TRBV28	NA	NA	TGTGCCAGCAGTTTAGGTTTTCGGGAGTCCACTGAAGCTTTCTTT	CASSLGFRESTEAFF
TRBJ2-3	TRBV15	NA	NA	TGTGCCACCAGCAGAGCAGTAGAAGATACGCAGTATTTT	CATSRAVEDTQYF
TRBJ2-5	TRBV2	NA	TRBD2	TGTGCCAGCAGTTTAGCCGGACTAGCGGAAGAGACCCAGTACTTC	CASSLAGLAEETQYF
TRBJ2-7	TRBV29-1	NA	TRBD2	TGCAGCGTTGAAGATCGGGGGGGTTATGAGCAGTACTTC	CSVEDRGGYEQYF
TRBJ2-3	TRBV11-3	NA	TRBD2	TGTGCCAGCAGCTTACGTCCTGGTAGCGGGAGGGGCACAGATACGCAGTATTTT	CASSLRPGSGRGTDTQYF
TRBJ2-1	TRBV11-2	NA	NA	TGTGCCAGCAGCTTAGTTTATTACAATGAGCAGTTCTTC	CASSLVYYNEQFF
TRBJ1-6	TRBV14	NA	TRBD1	TGTGCCAGCAGCCAATGGGACAGGGCCTCGGCACCCCTCCACTTT	CASSQWDRASAPLHF